This TCR beta chain comes out of a study of blood T cell repertoires in COVID-19. Authors' data handling: Amplification from reference gene primers served as the basis for estimated nucleated cell counts. Repertoires were generated with immunoSEQ multiplex PCR, while TCRdb's copy carries only in-frame clones and drops some. V and J calls and clone size come straight from that table; D and trimming were deduced from the DNA. The data show about 87,000 clones, 80% to 90% seen once. The CDR3 spans 14 residues. The germline V and J ends were trimmed by 4 bases and 5 bases, with 16 bases remaining between them. The germline V gene has CDR1 SGHNT and CDR2 YYREEE (reference sequence).

The chain carries TRBV5-4 and TRBJ2-7; D possibly corresponds to TRBD2 (5 bases). Specimen: peripheral blood. This clonotype was sampled from a man older than 75 with acute or convalescent COVID-19. The CDR3 here is CASSATGVVDEQYF. The DNA for the CDR3 is TGTGCCAGCAGCGCTACCGGGGTGGTAGACGAGCAGTACTTC.